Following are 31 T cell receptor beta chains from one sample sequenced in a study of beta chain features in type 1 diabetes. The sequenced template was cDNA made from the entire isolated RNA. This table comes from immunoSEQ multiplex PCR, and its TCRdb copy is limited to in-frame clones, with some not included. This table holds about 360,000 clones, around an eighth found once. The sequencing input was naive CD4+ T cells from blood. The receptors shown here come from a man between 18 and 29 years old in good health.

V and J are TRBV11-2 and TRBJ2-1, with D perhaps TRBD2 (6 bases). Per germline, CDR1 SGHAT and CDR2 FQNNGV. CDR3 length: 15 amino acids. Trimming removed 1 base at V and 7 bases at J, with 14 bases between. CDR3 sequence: CASSLGAGGGNEQFF. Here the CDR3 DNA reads TGTGCCAGCAGCTTAGGAGCGGGCGGAGGAAATGAGCAGTTCTTC.

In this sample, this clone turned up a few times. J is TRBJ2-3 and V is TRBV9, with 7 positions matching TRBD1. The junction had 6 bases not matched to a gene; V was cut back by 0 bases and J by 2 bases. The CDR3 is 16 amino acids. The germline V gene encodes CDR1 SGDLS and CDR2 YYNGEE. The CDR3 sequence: CASSVEGAGNTDTQYF. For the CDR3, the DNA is TGTGCCAGCAGCGTAGAGGGGGCAGGGAACACAGATACGCAGTATTTT.

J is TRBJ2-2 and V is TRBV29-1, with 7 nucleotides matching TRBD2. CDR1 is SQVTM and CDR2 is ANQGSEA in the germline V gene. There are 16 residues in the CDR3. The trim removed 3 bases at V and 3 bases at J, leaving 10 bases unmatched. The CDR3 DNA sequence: TGCAGCGTTGATAGTCCCGACGCGGGGGACACCGGGGAGCTGTTTTTT. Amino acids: CSVDSPDAGDTGELFF.

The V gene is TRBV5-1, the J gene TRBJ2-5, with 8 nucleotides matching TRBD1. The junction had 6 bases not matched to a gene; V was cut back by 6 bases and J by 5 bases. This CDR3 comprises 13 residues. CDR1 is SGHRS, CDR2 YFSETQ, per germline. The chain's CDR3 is CASTDRGIETQYF. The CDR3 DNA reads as TGCGCCAGCACAGACAGGGGAATTGAGACCCAGTACTTC.

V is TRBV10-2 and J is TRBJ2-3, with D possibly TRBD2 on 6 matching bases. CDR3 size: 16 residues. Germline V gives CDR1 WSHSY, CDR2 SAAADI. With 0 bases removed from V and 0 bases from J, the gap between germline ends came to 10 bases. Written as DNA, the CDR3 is TGCGCCAGCAGTGAGTCGTTCGGGGGAAGCACAGATACGCAGTATTTT. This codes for CASSESFGGSTDTQYF.

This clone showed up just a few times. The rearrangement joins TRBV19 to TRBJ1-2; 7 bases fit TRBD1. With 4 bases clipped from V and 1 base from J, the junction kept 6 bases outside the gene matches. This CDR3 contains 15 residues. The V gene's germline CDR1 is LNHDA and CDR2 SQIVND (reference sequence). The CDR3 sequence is CASSTRDRLNYGYTF. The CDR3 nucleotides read TGTGCCAGTAGTACTCGGGACAGACTTAACTATGGCTACACCTTC.

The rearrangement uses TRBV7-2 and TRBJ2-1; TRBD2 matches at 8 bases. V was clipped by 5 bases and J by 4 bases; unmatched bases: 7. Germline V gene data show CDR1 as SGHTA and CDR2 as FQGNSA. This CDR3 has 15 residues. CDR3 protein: CASSPGTRSYNEQFF. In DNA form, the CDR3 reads TGTGCCAGCAGCCCCGGGACTAGGTCTTACAATGAGCAGTTCTTC.

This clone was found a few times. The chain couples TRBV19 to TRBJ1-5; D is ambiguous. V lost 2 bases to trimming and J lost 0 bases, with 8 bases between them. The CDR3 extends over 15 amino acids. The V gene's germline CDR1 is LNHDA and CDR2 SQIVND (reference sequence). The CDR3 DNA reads TGTGCCAGTAGTATAATCGGTGATAGCAATCAGCCCCAGCATTTT. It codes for CASSIIGDSNQPQHF.

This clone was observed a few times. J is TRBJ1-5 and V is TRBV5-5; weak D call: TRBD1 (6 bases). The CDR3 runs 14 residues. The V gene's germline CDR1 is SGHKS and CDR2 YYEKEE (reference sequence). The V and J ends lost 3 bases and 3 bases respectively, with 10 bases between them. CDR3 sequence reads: CASSSRQANQPQHF. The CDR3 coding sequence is TGTGCCAGCAGCTCCAGACAGGCCAATCAGCCCCAGCATTTT.

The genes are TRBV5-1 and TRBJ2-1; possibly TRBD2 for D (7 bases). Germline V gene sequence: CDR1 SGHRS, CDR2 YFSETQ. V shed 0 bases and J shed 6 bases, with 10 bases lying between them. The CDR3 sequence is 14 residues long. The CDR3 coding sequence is TGCGCCAGCAGCTTGGTCGGGGGGCCCAATGAGCAGTTCTTC. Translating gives CASSLVGGPNEQFF.

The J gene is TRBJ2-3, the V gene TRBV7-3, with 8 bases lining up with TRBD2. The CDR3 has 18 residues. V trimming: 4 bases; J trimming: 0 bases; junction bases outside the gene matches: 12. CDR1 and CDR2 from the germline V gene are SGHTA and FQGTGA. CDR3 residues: CASSSNGLAGPSTDTQYF. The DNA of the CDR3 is TGTGCCAGCAGCTCAAACGGGCTAGCGGGTCCTAGCACAGATACGCAGTATTTT.

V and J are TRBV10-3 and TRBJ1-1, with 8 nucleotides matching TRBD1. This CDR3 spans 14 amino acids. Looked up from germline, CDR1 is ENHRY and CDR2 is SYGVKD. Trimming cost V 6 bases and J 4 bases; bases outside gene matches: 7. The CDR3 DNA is TGTGCCATCAGAGGACAGGGCGGGAGCACTGAAGCTTTCTTT. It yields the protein CAIRGQGGSTEAFF.

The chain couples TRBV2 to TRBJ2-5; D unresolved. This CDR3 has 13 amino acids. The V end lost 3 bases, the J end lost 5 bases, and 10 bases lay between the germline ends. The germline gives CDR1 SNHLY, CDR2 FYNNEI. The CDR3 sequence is CASSDGIGETQYF. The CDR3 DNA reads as TGTGCCAGCAGTGATGGTATCGGGGAGACCCAGTACTTC.

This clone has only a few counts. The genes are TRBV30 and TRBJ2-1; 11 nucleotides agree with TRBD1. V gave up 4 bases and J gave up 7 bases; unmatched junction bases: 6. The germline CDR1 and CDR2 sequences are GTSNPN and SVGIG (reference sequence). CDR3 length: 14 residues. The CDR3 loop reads CAWTRGTGGNEQFF. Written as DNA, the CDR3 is TGTGCCTGGACTAGGGGGACAGGGGGGAATGAGCAGTTCTTC.

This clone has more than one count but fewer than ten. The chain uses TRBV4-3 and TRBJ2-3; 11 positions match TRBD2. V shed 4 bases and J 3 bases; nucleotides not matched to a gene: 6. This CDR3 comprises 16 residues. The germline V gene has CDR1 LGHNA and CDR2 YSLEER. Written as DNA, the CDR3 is TGCGCCAGCAGCCGGAAAACTAGCGGGAGAACAGATACGCAGTATTTT. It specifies CASSRKTSGRTDTQYF.

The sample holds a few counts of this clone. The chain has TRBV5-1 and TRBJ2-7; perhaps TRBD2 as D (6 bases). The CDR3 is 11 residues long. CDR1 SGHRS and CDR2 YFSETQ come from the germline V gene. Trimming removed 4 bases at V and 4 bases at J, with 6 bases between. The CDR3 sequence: CASSRGYEQYF. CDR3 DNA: TGCGCCAGCAGCCGGGGGTACGAGCAGTACTTC.

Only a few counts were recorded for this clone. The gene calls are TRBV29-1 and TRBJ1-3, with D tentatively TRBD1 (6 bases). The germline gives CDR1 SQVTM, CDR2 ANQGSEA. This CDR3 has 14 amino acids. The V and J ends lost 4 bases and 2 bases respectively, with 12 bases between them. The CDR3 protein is CSVAATGAGNTIYF. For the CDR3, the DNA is TGCAGCGTTGCCGCGACAGGTGCTGGAAACACCATATATTTT.

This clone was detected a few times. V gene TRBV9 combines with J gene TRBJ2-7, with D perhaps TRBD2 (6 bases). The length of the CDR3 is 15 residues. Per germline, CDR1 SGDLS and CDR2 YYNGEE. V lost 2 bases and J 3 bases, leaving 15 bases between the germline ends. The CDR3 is CASSVMGDSIYEQYF. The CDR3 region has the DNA TGTGCCAGCAGCGTCATGGGGGACTCAATCTACGAGCAGTACTTC.

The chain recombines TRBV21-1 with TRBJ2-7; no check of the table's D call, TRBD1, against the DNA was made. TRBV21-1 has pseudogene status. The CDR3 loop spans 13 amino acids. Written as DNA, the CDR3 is TGTGCCAGCAGCAAAGCGCAGGGCAACGAGCAGTACTTC. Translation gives CASSKAQGNEQYF.

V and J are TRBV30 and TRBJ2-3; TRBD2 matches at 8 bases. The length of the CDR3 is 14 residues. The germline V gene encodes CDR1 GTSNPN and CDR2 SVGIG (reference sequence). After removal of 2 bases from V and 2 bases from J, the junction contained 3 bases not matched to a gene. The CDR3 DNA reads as TGTGCCTGGAGTCCGGGGGGGGTCACAGATACGCAGTATTTT. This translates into CAWSPGGVTDTQYF. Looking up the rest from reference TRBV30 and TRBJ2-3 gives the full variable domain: SQTIHQWPATLVQPVGSPLSLECTVEGTSNPNLYWYRQAAGRGLQLLFYSVGIGQISSEVPQNLSASRPQDRQFILSSKKLLLSDSGFYLCAWSPGGVTDTQYFGPGTRLTVL.

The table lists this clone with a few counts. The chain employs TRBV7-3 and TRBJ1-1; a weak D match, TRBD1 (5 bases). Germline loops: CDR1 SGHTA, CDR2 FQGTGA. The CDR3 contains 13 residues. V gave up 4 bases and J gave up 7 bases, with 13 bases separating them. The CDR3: CASSSDSSLEAFF. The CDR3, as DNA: TGTGCCAGCAGCTCCGACAGTTCTCTTGAAGCTTTCTTT.

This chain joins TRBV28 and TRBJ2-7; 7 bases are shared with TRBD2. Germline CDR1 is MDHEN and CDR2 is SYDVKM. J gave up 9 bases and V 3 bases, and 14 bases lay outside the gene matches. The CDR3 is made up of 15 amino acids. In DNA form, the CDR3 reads TGTGCCAGCAGTTTCGAAGGGAGGGCCCTCGGCGGGCAGTACTTC. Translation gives CASSFEGRALGGQYF.

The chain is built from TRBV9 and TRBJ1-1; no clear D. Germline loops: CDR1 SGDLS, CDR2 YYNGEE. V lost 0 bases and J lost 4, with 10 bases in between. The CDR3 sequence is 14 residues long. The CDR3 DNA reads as TGTGCCAGCAGCGTAGCTCAACTGAGCACTGAAGCTTTCTTT. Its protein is CASSVAQLSTEAFF. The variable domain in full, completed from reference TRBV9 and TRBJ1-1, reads DSGVTQTPKHLITATGQRVTLRCSPRSGDLSVYWYQQSLDQGLQFLIQYYNGEERAKGNILERFSAQQFPDLHSELNLSSLELGDSALYFCASSVAQLSTEAFFGQGTRLTVV.

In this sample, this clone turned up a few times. Here the CDR3 reads CASSPRGSGEYYEQYF. For the CDR3, the DNA is TGTGCCAGCAGCCCCCGGGGTAGCGGGGAGTACTACGAGCAGTACTTC. The chain is built from TRBV5-4 and TRBJ2-7; 8 bases fit TRBD2. CDR1 is SGHNT and CDR2 is YYREEE in the germline V gene (reference sequence). V was pared by 4 bases and J by 3 bases, with 12 bases of the junction left unmatched. The CDR3 length is 16 residues.

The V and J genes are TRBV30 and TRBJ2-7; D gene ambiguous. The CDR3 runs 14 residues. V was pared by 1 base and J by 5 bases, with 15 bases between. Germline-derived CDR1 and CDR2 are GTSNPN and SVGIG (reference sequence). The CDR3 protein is CAWSAYISRNEQYF. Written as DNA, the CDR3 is TGTGCCTGGAGTGCCTACATATCGAGGAACGAGCAGTACTTC.

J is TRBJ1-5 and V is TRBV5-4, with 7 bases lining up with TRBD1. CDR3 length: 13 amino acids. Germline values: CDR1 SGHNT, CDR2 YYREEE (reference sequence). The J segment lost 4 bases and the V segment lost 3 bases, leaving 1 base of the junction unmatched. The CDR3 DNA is TGTGCCAGCAGCTGGGGACAGAATCAGCCCCAGCATTTT. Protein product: CASSWGQNQPQHF.

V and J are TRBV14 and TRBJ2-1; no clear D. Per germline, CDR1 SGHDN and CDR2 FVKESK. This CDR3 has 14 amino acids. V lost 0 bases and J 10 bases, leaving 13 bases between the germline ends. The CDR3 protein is CASSQEARSVEQFF. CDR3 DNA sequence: TGTGCCAGCAGCCAAGAAGCACGGTCCGTCGAGCAGTTCTTC.

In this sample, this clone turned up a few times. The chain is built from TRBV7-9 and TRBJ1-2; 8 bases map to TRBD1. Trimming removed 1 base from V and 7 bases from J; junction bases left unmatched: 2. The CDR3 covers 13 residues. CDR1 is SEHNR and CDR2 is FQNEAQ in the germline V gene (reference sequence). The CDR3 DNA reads TGTGCCAGCAGCTTAGGACAGGGGTTTGGCTACACCTTC. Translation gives CASSLGQGFGYTF.

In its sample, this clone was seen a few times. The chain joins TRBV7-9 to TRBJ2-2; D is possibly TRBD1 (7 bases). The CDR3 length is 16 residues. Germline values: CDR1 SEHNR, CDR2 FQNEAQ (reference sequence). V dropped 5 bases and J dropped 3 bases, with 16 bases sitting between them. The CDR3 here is CASSRRQGGDTGELFF. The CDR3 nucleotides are TGTGCCAGCAGCCGACGACAGGGAGGTGACACCGGGGAGCTGTTTTTT.

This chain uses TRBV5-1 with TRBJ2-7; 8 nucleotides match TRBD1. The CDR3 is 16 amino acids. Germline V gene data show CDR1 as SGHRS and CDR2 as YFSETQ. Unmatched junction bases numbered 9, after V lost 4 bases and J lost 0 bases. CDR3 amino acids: CASSPRTGSGSYEQYF. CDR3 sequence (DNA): TGCGCCAGCAGCCCAAGGACAGGGTCGGGCTCCTACGAGCAGTACTTC.

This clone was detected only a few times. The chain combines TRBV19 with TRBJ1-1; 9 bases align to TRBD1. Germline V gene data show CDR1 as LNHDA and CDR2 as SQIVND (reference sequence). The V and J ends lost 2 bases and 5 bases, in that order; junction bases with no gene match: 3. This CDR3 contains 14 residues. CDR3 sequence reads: CASSIRQGGTEAFF. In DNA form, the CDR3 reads TGTGCCAGTAGTATACGACAGGGGGGAACTGAAGCTTTCTTT.